The next 14 T cell receptor beta chains were all read from a single sample in a study of blood T cell repertoires in COVID-19. Produced via immunoSEQ multiplex PCR; TCRdb's table is partial and in-frame only. The sample gives roughly 160,000 clones, roughly 78% of which show up once; 19% is in the top ten. Specimen: PBMCs or T cells enriched from blood (not recorded which). The origin of the receptors is a woman between 65 and 79 years old in a cohort exposed to, infected with or recovered from COVID-19 (not recorded which).

The rearrangement links TRBV7-8 to TRBJ1-5, with 11 bases aligning to TRBD1. Germline trimming cut 6 bases from V and 5 bases from J; bases unmatched to any gene: 3. The CDR3 extends over 14 amino acids. Germline V lookup: CDR1 SGHVS, CDR2 FQNEAQ. The CDR3 sequence is CASSPGQGDQPQHF. The CDR3 nucleotides read TGTGCCAGCAGTCCGGGACAGGGGGATCAGCCCCAGCATTTT. Looking up the rest from reference TRBV7-8 and TRBJ1-5 gives the full variable domain: GAGVSQSPRYKVAKRGQDVALRCDPISGHVSLFWYQQALGQGPEFLTYFQNEAQLDKSGLPSDRFFAERPEGSVSTLKIQRTQQEDSAVYLCASSPGQGDQPQHFGDGTRLSIL.

The chain recombines TRBV3-1 (or the pseudogene TRBV3-2) with TRBJ2-1; 10 bases line up with TRBD2. This CDR3 comprises 14 residues. V shed 4 bases, J shed 5 bases, and the junction held 2 bases outside the gene matches. From germline, CDR1 is LGHDT and CDR2 YNNKEL (reference sequence). In DNA, the CDR3 is TGTGCCAGCAGCCCACTAGCGGGGAACAATGAGCAGTTCTTC. Translation gives CASSPLAGNNEQFF.

The rearrangement links TRBV9 to TRBJ2-7, with a tentative D call TRBD1 (6 bases). In germline, CDR1 is SGDLS, CDR2 YYNGEE. The V end was cut by 0 bases, the J end by 0 bases, with 13 bases between. The CDR3 extends over 16 amino acids. Here the CDR3 reads CASSVGGHPYSYEQYF. The CDR3 DNA sequence: TGTGCCAGCAGCGTAGGGGGACACCCTTACTCCTACGAGCAGTACTTC.

The CDR3 nucleotides read TGTGCCAGCAGTTCACCGGGACAGGGGTTCTATGGCTACACCTTC. This codes for CASSSPGQGFYGYTF. The V and J genes are TRBV6-5 and TRBJ1-2; 10 bases agree with TRBD1. There are 15 residues in the CDR3. The ends lost 4 bases at V and 4 bases at J; junction bases unmatched: 6. Germline V gene sequence: CDR1 MNHEY, CDR2 SVGAGI.

This clone appeared a single time. The chain uses TRBV3-1 (or the pseudogene TRBV3-2) and TRBJ1-4; perhaps TRBD1 as D (5 bases). V lost 6 bases and J 10 bases, leaving 24 bases between the germline ends. CDR1 is LGHDT and CDR2 is YNNKEL in the germline V gene (reference sequence). This CDR3 spans 16 amino acids. Here the CDR3 DNA reads TGTGCCAGCAGTCAACAACCCCTTCGCGGGGGTGGAAAACTGTTTTTT. This translates into CASSQQPLRGGGKLFF.

V gene TRBV5-1 combines with J gene TRBJ1-6, with D possibly TRBD1 on 5 matching bases. V lost 0 bases and J 6 bases, leaving 13 bases between the germline ends. This CDR3 is 16 amino acids long. Germline V gene data show CDR1 as SGHRS and CDR2 as YFSETQ. This chain's CDR3 is CASSLGDLGGNSPLHF. Here the CDR3 DNA reads TGCGCCAGCAGCTTGGGGGATCTCGGGGGTAATTCACCCCTCCACTTT. The variable domain in full, with the rest retrieved from reference TRBV5-1 and TRBJ1-6, is KAGVTQTPRYLIKTRGQQVTLSCSPISGHRSVSWYQQTPGQGLQFLFEYFSETQRNKGNFPGRFSGRQFSNSRSEMNVSTLELGDSALYLCASSLGDLGGNSPLHFGNGTRLTVT.

The V and J genes are TRBV28 and TRBJ2-7; 8 nucleotides match TRBD2. V lost 7 bases and J lost 0; bases outside the gene matches: 5. The CDR3 length is 14 residues. Germline V lookup: CDR1 MDHEN, CDR2 SYDVKM. In DNA, the CDR3 is TGTGCCAGCATCGGGAGGGGAACCTCCTACGAGCAGTACTTC. Protein: CASIGRGTSYEQYF. The full variable domain, rest sourced from reference TRBV28 and TRBJ2-7, is DVKVTQSSRYLVKRTGEKVFLECVQDMDHENMFWYRQDPGLGLRLIYFSYDVKMKEKGDIPEGYSVSREKKERFSLILESASTNQTSMYLCASIGRGTSYEQYFGPGTRLTVT.

This clone was found many times. CDR3 nucleotides: TGTGCCAGCAGTCCCCAGACAGGGGGTAGTACTGAAGCTTTCTTT. Translated, it gives CASSPQTGGSTEAFF. The rearrangement links TRBV28 to TRBJ1-1, with 9 bases lining up with TRBD1. V dropped 5 bases and J dropped 5; count of bases not matched to a gene: 9. CDR3 length: 15 amino acids. From germline, CDR1 is MDHEN and CDR2 SYDVKM.

V and J are TRBV5-1 and TRBJ1-1, with D possibly being TRBD1 (6 bases). The CDR3 is made up of 16 amino acids. V was shortened by 7 bases and J by 5 bases, with 24 bases between the two germline ends. Germline lookup yields CDR1 SGHRS and CDR2 YFSETQ. The CDR3: CASAPRPGGEETEAFF. CDR3 nucleotides: TGCGCCAGCGCCCCCCGTCCGGGGGGCGAGGAAACTGAAGCTTTCTTT.

This clone turned up a few times. The chain uses TRBV7-9 and TRBJ1-2; a possible D gene is TRBD1 (6 bases). The germline gives CDR1 SEHNR, CDR2 FQNEAQ (reference sequence). The CDR3 is made up of 15 amino acids. With 5 bases removed from V and 2 bases from J, the gap between germline ends came to 15 bases. The CDR3 reads CASSTDRQVNYGYTF. The CDR3 DNA is TGTGCCAGCAGCACCGACCGACAGGTCAACTATGGCTACACCTTC.

The CDR3 reads CAWSVGADEQFF. The DNA for the CDR3 is TGTGCCTGGAGTGTGGGTGCGGATGAGCAGTTCTTC. The rearrangement joins TRBV30 to TRBJ2-1; D not certain. The CDR3 consists of 12 residues. Trimming removed 0 bases at V and 8 bases at J, with 8 bases between. CDR1 GTSNPN and CDR2 SVGIG come from the germline V gene (reference sequence).

This clone has only a few counts. CDR3 nucleotides: TGTGCCAGCAGTTTACACGGACAGGGGGGCACTGAAGCTTTCTTT. Translating it yields CASSLHGQGGTEAFF. The V call is TRBV28, the J call TRBJ1-1, with 10 bases matching TRBD1. Trimming cost V 2 bases and J 4 bases; bases outside gene matches: 4. Germline lookup yields CDR1 MDHEN and CDR2 SYDVKM. This CDR3 region has 15 residues.

The chain employs TRBV28 and TRBJ2-1; tentative D call: TRBD2 (5 bases). The V gene's germline CDR1 is MDHEN and CDR2 SYDVKM. CDR3 length: 14 residues. Trimming left V 2 bases short and J 7 bases short, with 12 bases between. The CDR3 DNA reads TGTGCCAGCAGTTTAGACGGGCGGACTAATGAGCAGTTCTTC. It translates to CASSLDGRTNEQFF. The complete variable domain, with remaining parts taken from reference TRBV28 and TRBJ2-1, reads DVKVTQSSRYLVKRTGEKVFLECVQDMDHENMFWYRQDPGLGLRLIYFSYDVKMKEKGDIPEGYSVSREKKERFSLILESASTNQTSMYLCASSLDGRTNEQFFGPGTRLTVL.

The table lists this clone with a few counts. The chain couples TRBV27 to TRBJ2-7, with 7 bases lining up with TRBD1. This CDR3 comprises 14 residues. The J segment lost 1 base and the V segment lost 7 bases, leaving 7 bases of the junction unmatched. The germline V gene has CDR1 MNHEY and CDR2 SMNVEV (reference sequence). For the CDR3, the DNA is TGTGCCAGCAAAAAACCGGGACAGTCCTACGAGCAGTACTTC. This encodes CASKKPGQSYEQYF.